This passage covers 21 T cell receptor beta chains from one sample sequenced in a study of tissue T cells after allogeneic stem cell transplantation. Profiling relied on immunoSEQ multiplex PCR, and the TCRdb table lists in-frame clones only, not all of them. The sample has around 28,000 clones, 65% to 90% seen once. The source material was blood, sampled before transplantation. The receptors originated from a woman between 18 and 55 years old who later had graft-versus-host disease after an allogeneic stem cell transplant.

This sequence joins TRBV5-1 and TRBJ1-1; 7 bases line up with TRBD1. The V gene end was trimmed by 2 bases and the J gene end by 11 bases; junction bases not matched to a gene: 15. The CDR3 has 15 residues. Germline CDR1 and CDR2: SGHRS and YFSETQ. CDR3 sequence: CASSLGQVESSGAFF. The DNA of the CDR3 is TGCGCCAGCAGCTTAGGACAGGTAGAGTCTTCGGGGGCTTTCTTT.

This rearrangement joins TRBV12-3 or TRBV12-4 to TRBJ1-1; D uncertain. Trimming shortened V by 3 bases and J by 8 bases, and 7 bases separated the two germline ends. The CDR3 consists of 11 residues. CDR3 protein: CASSFYKEAFF. Here the CDR3 DNA reads TGTGCCAGCAGTTTTTACAAAGAAGCTTTCTTT.

The chain employs TRBV10-2 and TRBJ1-1, with 10 nucleotides matching TRBD1. The CDR3 consists of 16 residues. CDR1 and CDR2 from the germline V gene are WSHSY and SAAADI. J was trimmed by 0 bases and V by 5 bases; bases with no gene match: 6. The CDR3: CASSLDRGNMNTEAFF. Here the CDR3 DNA reads TGCGCCAGCAGTCTGGACAGGGGGAACATGAACACTGAAGCTTTCTTT.

This chain connects TRBV19 to TRBJ1-5; D remains unclear. Trimming removed 3 bases at V and 5 bases at J, with 8 bases between. The CDR3 consists of 13 residues. Germline CDR1 is LNHDA and CDR2 is SQIVND (reference sequence). In DNA form, the CDR3 reads TGTGCCAGTAGTATGGGGAGGGATCAGCCCCAGCATTTT. Its translation: CASSMGRDQPQHF.

This chain links TRBV18 with TRBJ1-2; D is unresolved. The length of the CDR3 is 15 residues. From germline, CDR1 is KGHSH and CDR2 LQKENI. Trimming shortened V by 2 bases and J by 0 bases, and 10 bases separated the two germline ends. The CDR3 sequence: CASSPGFLANYGYTF. The CDR3 DNA reads TGTGCCAGCTCACCAGGGTTCCTGGCTAACTATGGCTACACCTTC.

This rearrangement joins TRBV15 to TRBJ2-1, with TRBD2 matching over 9 bases. CDR1 is LNHNV and CDR2 is YYDKDF in the germline V gene (reference sequence). The junction had 11 bases not matched to a gene; V was cut back by 3 bases and J by 8 bases. The CDR3 extends over 16 amino acids. For the CDR3, the DNA is TGTGCCACCAGCAGGCGGGGGGGTAGCACGGCCTATGAGCAGTTCTTC. It is translated as CATSRRGGSTAYEQFF.

V gene TRBV5-1 combines with J gene TRBJ1-1; 10 nucleotides align to TRBD1. Losses at the gene ends were 3 bases for V and 3 bases for J; bases not matched to a gene: 8. The length of the CDR3 is 16 residues. Germline CDR1 reads SGHRS; CDR2 reads YFSETQ. The chain's CDR3 is CASSWTGGQGDTEAFF. The CDR3 region has the DNA TGCGCCAGCAGCTGGACAGGGGGTCAAGGGGACACTGAAGCTTTCTTT.

The chain has TRBV30 and TRBJ2-7; no definite D call. Trimming pared 0 bases from V and 0 bases from J, leaving 6 bases between. CDR1 and CDR2 (germline): GTSNPN, SVGIG (reference sequence). The CDR3 loop spans 13 amino acids. The CDR3 DNA reads as TGTGCCTGGAGTGTATCCCCCTCCTACGAGCAGTACTTC. Protein sequence: CAWSVSPSYEQYF.

Comments on this clone: The sample contains more than one DNA sequence encoding this CDR3. This rearrangement joins TRBV27 to TRBJ2-1; no firm D call. The V end was cut by 0 bases, the J end by 8 bases, with 8 bases between. The length of the CDR3 is 13 residues. Per the germline V gene, CDR1 is MNHEY and CDR2 is SMNVEV (reference sequence). CDR3 bases: TGTGCCAGCAGTTTATCGGTAGGGTATGAGCAGTTCTTC. The encoded protein is CASSLSVGYEQFF.

The chain recombines TRBV29-1 with TRBJ1-2; D is possibly TRBD1 (6 bases). The CDR3 sequence is 13 residues long. V was pared by 4 bases and J by 8 bases, with 17 bases between. The V gene's germline CDR1 is SQVTM and CDR2 ANQGSEA. DNA for the CDR3: TGCAGCGTTGCCCAGGGGATCATCTGGGGCTACACCTTC. Translating gives CSVAQGIIWGYTF.

DNA of the CDR3: TGTGCCAGCAGCCCCCGGGGGTCGTGGGCAGGGGGAGCCAAAAACATTCAGTACTTC. Its translation is CASSPRGSWAGGAKNIQYF. The V and J genes are TRBV9 and TRBJ2-4, with D perhaps matching TRBD1 (7 bases). Germline V gene sequence: CDR1 SGDLS, CDR2 YYNGEE. CDR3 length: 19 residues. Trimming took off 4 bases at V and 0 bases at J, with 23 bases between the two ends.

The table lists this clone with a few counts. The rearrangement joins TRBV25-1 to TRBJ1-2; D not resolved. The CDR3 loop spans 14 amino acids. Germline-derived CDR1 and CDR2 are MGHDK and SYGVNS. The V end lost 1 base, the J end lost 7 bases, and 13 bases lay between the germline ends. This chain's CDR3 is CASSESIQPGGYTF. In DNA, the CDR3 is TGTGCCAGCAGTGAATCTATACAACCAGGTGGCTACACCTTC.

This rearrangement joins TRBV28 to TRBJ2-1, with TRBD1 matching over 7 bases. CDR1 and CDR2 from the germline V gene are MDHEN and SYDVKM. This CDR3 is built from 16 residues. The V and J ends lost 6 bases and 3 bases, in that order; junction bases with no gene match: 11. The CDR3 here is CASSYDPGTDYNEQFF. The CDR3 region has the DNA TGTGCCAGCAGCTACGATCCCGGGACAGACTACAATGAGCAGTTCTTC.

The chain combines TRBV7-2 with TRBJ1-4; a possible D gene is TRBD1 (6 bases). Between the trimmed V and J ends, which lost 3 bases and 0 bases, there was a span of 14 bases. Per the germline V gene, CDR1 is SGHTA and CDR2 is FQGNSA. The CDR3 is made up of 17 amino acids. The CDR3 here is CASSLRTVTATNEKLFF. Here the CDR3 DNA reads TGTGCCAGCAGCTTGCGGACAGTGACCGCAACTAATGAAAAACTGTTTTTT.

This clone was seen a single time. The chain couples TRBV4-2 to TRBJ2-7; 8 bases match TRBD2. The CDR3 spans 15 residues. Looked up from germline, CDR1 is LGHNA and CDR2 is YNFKEQ. V was clipped by 1 base and J by 3 bases; unmatched bases: 5. CDR3 in DNA: TGTGCCAGCAGCCAAGCTGTGGCGGGAGGCTACGAGCAGTACTTC. It translates to CASSQAVAGGYEQYF.

This clone has just one count. The V gene is TRBV19, the J gene TRBJ2-7; D ambiguous. CDR1 and CDR2 (germline): LNHDA, SQIVND (reference sequence). The CDR3 has 12 amino acids. V was cut by 5 bases and J by 5 bases, with 10 bases left in between. CDR3 in amino acids: CASSGTVNEQYF. CDR3 nucleotide sequence: TGTGCCAGTAGTGGAACAGTAAACGAGCAGTACTTC.

The rearrangement uses TRBV7-9 and TRBJ1-1; tentatively, D is TRBD1 (5 bases). V was trimmed by 11 bases and J by 0 bases, leaving 13 bases between them. This CDR3 contains 13 residues. Germline-derived CDR1 and CDR2 are SEHNR and FQNEAQ (reference sequence). The CDR3 DNA is TGTGCCTCAATGACAGCCATGAACACTGAAGCTTTCTTT. Its translation: CASMTAMNTEAFF.

This clone was counted once. CDR3 region: CAARGYRGGSPLHF. CDR3 DNA: TGTGCCGCCCGTGGGTATAGGGGAGGATCACCCCTCCACTTT. The genes are TRBV10-3 and TRBJ1-6, with a possible D match to TRBD1 (5 bases). Germline V gives CDR1 ENHRY, CDR2 SYGVKD. The CDR3 has 14 residues. Trimming removed 11 bases at V and 10 bases at J, with 21 bases between.

The rearrangement uses TRBV5-1 and TRBJ1-2; 7 nucleotides align to TRBD1. The CDR3 is 15 residues long. The V segment lost 4 bases and the J segment 7 bases; nucleotides outside the gene matches: 13. The V gene's germline CDR1 is SGHRS and CDR2 YFSETQ. CDR3 DNA: TGCGCCAGCAGCCGTATAAAGGACAGGCCTCGTGGCTACACCTTC. It encodes CASSRIKDRPRGYTF.

This chain joins TRBV6-2 or TRBV6-3 and TRBJ1-1; D is possibly TRBD1 (5 bases). CDR1 and CDR2 (germline): MNHEY, SVGEGT. The V end was cut by 6 bases, the J end by 6 bases, with 8 bases between. This CDR3 is built from 11 residues. CDR3 sequence reads: CASSRRAEAFF. As DNA, the CDR3 is TGTGCCAGCAGCCGCAGGGCTGAAGCTTTCTTT.

The chain links TRBV6-5 to TRBJ1-3; D might be TRBD1 (6 bases). The V gene's germline CDR1 is MNHEY and CDR2 SVGAGI. Between the trimmed V and J ends, which lost 0 bases and 4 bases, there was a span of 10 bases. The CDR3 extends over 15 amino acids. CDR3 in amino acids: CASSYSAGEGNTIYF. In nucleotides, the CDR3 is TGTGCCAGCAGTTACTCGGCAGGGGAAGGAAACACCATATATTTT.